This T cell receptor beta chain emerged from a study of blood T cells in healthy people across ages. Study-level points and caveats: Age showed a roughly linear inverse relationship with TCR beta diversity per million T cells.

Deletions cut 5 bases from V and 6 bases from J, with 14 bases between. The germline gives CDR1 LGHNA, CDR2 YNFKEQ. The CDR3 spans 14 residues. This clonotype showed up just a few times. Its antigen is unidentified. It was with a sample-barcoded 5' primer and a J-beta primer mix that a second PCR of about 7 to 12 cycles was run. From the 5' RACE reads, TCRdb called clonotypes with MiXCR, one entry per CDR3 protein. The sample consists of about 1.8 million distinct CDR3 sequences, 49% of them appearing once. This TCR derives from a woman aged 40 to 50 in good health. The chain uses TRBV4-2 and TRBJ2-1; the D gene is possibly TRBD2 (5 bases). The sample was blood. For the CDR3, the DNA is TGTGCCAGCAGCAAAACGACTATCCCCAATGAGCAGTTCTTC. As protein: CASSKTTIPNEQFF.